This T cell receptor (beta chain) appears in the sequencing data of a study of human T cells and chemical hapten exposure. Study-wide background: All patients underwent weekly scalp dosing with diphenylcyclopropenone for the full roughly 24-week study. Study-wide results and limits: Following DPC sensitization, TCRs present above 1 in 1000 frequency showed no change. The study found expanded TCRs formed significantly more large CDR3 similarity clusters than controls.

The germline V gene encodes CDR1 MDHEN and CDR2 SYDVKM. The CDR3 spans 15 residues. The V end lost 3 bases, the J end lost 4 bases, and 16 bases lay between the germline ends. Specified time point: patch test 1, 2 weeks after DPC sensitization. The treatment was: therapeutic diphenylcyclopropenone sensitization with weekly scalp DPC. Details on this clonotype: Antigen unknown.

Individual cDNA molecules in this library carried unique molecular identifiers. TCRdb reprocessed the RACE reads via MiXCR and lists one record per CDR3 protein. The sample includes 180,000 or so distinct CDR3 sequences, around 20% of them seen just once. The rearrangement links TRBV28 to TRBJ2-7; tentatively, D is TRBD2 (6 bases). Material: whole blood, obtained in connection with sensitization to the hapten diphenylcyclopropenone (DPC). The clonotype was recovered from a woman aged 50 to 65 with alopecia areata. Some clones in this sample may be carry-over from other donors' samples. CDR3 coding DNA: TGTGCCAGCAGTTTGTTAGGGCGGGATGGTTACGAGCAGTACTTC. Protein product: CASSLLGRDGYEQYF.